A selection of T cell receptor beta chains follows, all from one sample in a study of blood T cell repertoires in COVID-19. Repertoires were generated with immunoSEQ multiplex PCR, while TCRdb's copy carries only in-frame clones and drops some. The table has roughly 300,000 clones, 86% seen once. Sequenced sample: PBMCs or T cells enriched from blood (not recorded which). Receptors were obtained from a woman aged 18-29 years who had recovered from COVID-19. Both conserved end residues are part of each CDR3. The D gene is left open where the match is weak. Rows give clone size only sometimes, using once, few, many, or a class for an expanded clone.

TRBJ1-2 NA 12 TRBV18 NA CASSGGADGYTF TGTGCCAGCTCAGGGGGGGCCGATGGCTACACCTTC
TRBJ1-2 TRBD1 13 TRBV9 NA CASSAQGHYGYTF TGTGCCAGCAGCGCACAGGGGCACTATGGCTACACCTTC
TRBJ2-2 NA 13 TRBV9 once CASSLRAGGELFF TGTGCCAGCAGCCTCCGTGCCGGCGGGGAGCTGTTTTTT
TRBJ2-7 NA 13 TRBV13 NA CASSQGRVNEQYF TGTGCCAGCAGCCAAGGGAGAGTAAACGAGCAGTACTTC
TRBJ1-1 NA 13 TRBV27 NA CASLGEDYTEAFF TGTGCCAGCCTTGGCGAAGACTACACTGAAGCTTTCTTT
TRBJ1-4 TRBD1 15 TRBV6-5 NA CASSYSHRGNEKLFF TGTGCCAGCAGTTACTCCCACAGGGGGAATGAAAAACTGTTTTTT
TRBJ1-1 TRBD1 13 TRBV7-6 NA CASSPDREDEAFF TGTGCCAGCAGCCCGGACAGGGAGGATGAAGCTTTCTTT
TRBJ1-1 NA 14 TRBV5-1 many CASSNLGGNTEAFF TGCGCCAGCAGCAACCTAGGGGGGAACACTGAAGCTTTCTTT
TRBJ2-5 TRBD2 15 TRBV27 NA CASSFTSGGKGAQYF TGTGCCAGCAGTTTCACTAGCGGGGGAAAGGGGGCCCAGTACTTC
TRBJ2-5 NA 14 TRBV3-1/TRBV3-2 NA CASSPRQIQETQYF TGTGCCAGCAGCCCCCGACAGATCCAAGAGACCCAGTACTTC
TRBJ2-7 NA 13 TRBV6-1 NA CASSDAGTYEQYF TGTGCCAGCAGTGATGCAGGGACCTACGAGCAGTACTTC
TRBJ2-1 NA 15 TRBV14 NA CASSQVAGSYNEQFF TGTGCCAGCAGCCAAGTCGCGGGTTCCTACAATGAGCAGTTCTTC
TRBJ2-3 TRBD2 15 TRBV7-8 many CASSVTSGTTDTQYF TGTGCCAGCAGCGTGACTAGCGGTACCACAGATACGCAGTATTTT
TRBJ2-7 NA 10 TRBV2 NA CASSNYEQYF TGTGCCAGCAGCAACTACGAGCAGTACTTC
TRBJ2-3 NA 14 TRBV5-1 few CASSQSGSTDTQYF TGCGCCAGCAGCCAAAGCGGAAGCACAGATACGCAGTATTTT
TRBJ1-1 TRBD1 14 TRBV28 once CASSHDRGATEAFF TGTGCCAGCAGTCATGACAGGGGCGCCACTGAAGCTTTCTTT
TRBJ2-3 TRBD1 16 TRBV2 once CASSETGTGLTDTQYF TGTGCCAGCAGTGAAACCGGGACAGGTCTAACAGATACGCAGTATTTT
TRBJ1-5 TRBD1 14 TRBV30 NA CAWSGTGTHQPQHF TGTGCCTGGAGCGGGACAGGGACTCATCAGCCCCAGCATTTT
TRBJ1-1 NA 13 TRBV12-3/TRBV12-4 NA CASIRGGNTEAFF TGTGCCAGCATCAGAGGGGGGAACACTGAAGCTTTCTTT
TRBJ2-4 TRBD2 17 TRBV15 NA CATSSSRGTSVGNIQYF TGTGCCACCAGCTCCTCGCGCGGGACTAGCGTGGGAAACATTCAGTACTTC
TRBJ2-7 TRBD1 17 TRBV5-1 NA CASSASYTGTGVYEQYF TGCGCCAGCAGCGCCTCTTATACCGGGACAGGCGTCTACGAGCAGTACTTC
TRBJ1-3 TRBD1 15 TRBV19 NA CASSLDRDTGNTIYF TGTGCCAGTAGTTTGGACAGGGACACTGGAAACACCATATATTTT
TRBJ2-1 NA 11 TRBV30 NA CAWSSGNEQFF TGTGCCTGGAGTAGCGGGAATGAGCAGTTCTTC
TRBJ2-2 NA 14 TRBV9 NA CASSLQGNTGELFF TGTGCCAGCAGCCTTCAGGGGAACACCGGGGAGCTGTTTTTT